Presented here are 27 T cell receptor beta chains from one specimen sequenced in a study of blood T cells in healthy people across ages. Then a second PCR, running roughly 7 to 11 cycles, was carried out with a sample-barcoded 5' primer and a J-beta primer mix. TCRdb reprocessed the 5' RACE reads with MiXCR, giving one entry per CDR3 protein. The sample carries some 1 million distinct CDR3 sequences, over 35% recorded once. Material: blood. These receptors were taken from a woman aged 60-70 years in good health.

This clonotype was seen only a few times. J is TRBJ2-5 and V is TRBV28, with a possible D match to TRBD2 (5 bases). V lost 6 bases and J lost 3, with 20 bases in between. The CDR3 sequence is 16 residues long. Germline values: CDR1 MDHEN, CDR2 SYDVKM. CDR3 sequence (DNA): TGTGCCAGCAGGGGGAGATCATGGAGACGCGAAGAGACCCAGTACTTC. Translating it yields CASRGRSWRREETQYF.

This clonotype occurred a few times. V gene TRBV6-2 or TRBV6-3 combines with J gene TRBJ2-1; 7 bases fit TRBD2. This CDR3 contains 16 residues. The junction had 7 bases not matched to a gene; V was cut back by 2 bases and J by 3 bases. The germline V gene has CDR1 MNHEY and CDR2 SVGEGT. DNA of the CDR3: TGTGCCAGCAGTTACGCCGGACTAGGTCTCTACAATGAGCAGTTCTTC. This gives the protein CASSYAGLGLYNEQFF.

The chain links TRBV4-2 to TRBJ2-6, with 8 bases aligning to TRBD1. The germline gives CDR1 LGHNA, CDR2 YNFKEQ. The CDR3 is made up of 19 amino acids. Trimming at V came to 5 bases and at J to 1 base, leaving 13 bases not matched to a gene. In DNA form, the CDR3 reads TGTGCCAGCAGCTGGGGGTCGGACAGGGTCCTTTCTGGGGCCAACGTCCTGACTTTC. It is translated as CASSWGSDRVLSGANVLTF.

V gene TRBV20-1 combines with J gene TRBJ2-5, with TRBD2 as a possible D gene (6 bases). The CDR3 has 11 residues. CDR1 and CDR2 from the germline V gene are DFQATT and SNEGSKA (reference sequence). Trimming took 7 bases from V and 4 from J, leaving 10 bases between them. The CDR3 DNA follows: TGCAGTGGCGGGGTGGGAGAGACCCAGTACTTC. This gives the protein CSGGVGETQYF.

The V gene is TRBV4-1, the J gene TRBJ2-5; 10 bases line up with TRBD2. The length of the CDR3 is 17 residues. The V and J ends lost 0 bases and 2 bases, in that order; junction bases with no gene match: 6. CDR1 is MGHRA and CDR2 is YSYEKL in the germline V gene. CDR3 DNA sequence: TGCGCCAGCAGCCAAGATGGCGCTAGCGGGGGACAAGAGACCCAGTACTTC. Its protein product is CASSQDGASGGQETQYF.

The rearrangement links TRBV28 to TRBJ2-5; 7 nucleotides match TRBD1. Germline V gives CDR1 MDHEN, CDR2 SYDVKM. Trimming removed 6 bases from V and 11 bases from J; junction bases left unmatched: 24. The CDR3 has 17 amino acids. In nucleotides, the CDR3 is TGTGCCAGCAGCCTAGGACAGGAATACTCTGGGTTCTACAAGCAGTACTTC. Protein product: CASSLGQEYSGFYKQYF.

V is TRBV27 and J is TRBJ2-4; the D gene is possibly TRBD1 (5 bases). The J call may be in error: the DNA end matches TRBJ2-5 better. Germline V gene data show CDR1 as MNHEY and CDR2 as SMNVEV (reference sequence). CDR3 length: 15 residues. The CDR3 is CASSRSRVLGETQYF. In DNA, the CDR3 is TGTGCCAGCAGTCGCAGCAGGGTTTTAGGGGAGACCCAGTACTTC.

The chain employs TRBV20-1 and TRBJ1-5; 9 nucleotides align to TRBD1. V shed 6 bases and J 5 bases; nucleotides not matched to a gene: 5. The CDR3 has 13 residues. Germline assignment: CDR1 DFQATT and CDR2 SNEGSKA (reference sequence). The CDR3 DNA follows: TGCAGTGCCCAACAGGGGGCGGATCAGCCCCAGCATTTT. This translates into CSAQQGADQPQHF.

The CDR3 DNA reads as TGCGCCAGCAGCCAAGGAACGGGGGGTACTAATGAAAAACTGTTTTTT. It is translated as CASSQGTGGTNEKLFF. V and J are TRBV4-1 and TRBJ1-4, with D possibly matching TRBD1 (5 bases). With 1 base removed from V and 2 bases from J, the gap between germline ends came to 11 bases. Germline V gives CDR1 MGHRA, CDR2 YSYEKL. This CDR3 spans 16 amino acids.

This clonotype turned up a few times. This chain links TRBV4-1 with TRBJ1-2, with D maybe TRBD1 (6 bases). This CDR3 region has 15 residues. The V gene's germline CDR1 is MGHRA and CDR2 YSYEKL. V lost 4 bases and J 4 bases, leaving 16 bases between the germline ends. In nucleotides, the CDR3 is TGCGCCAGCAGCCTCCAGCAGGGGCAGGCCTATGGCTACACCTTC. Translating it yields CASSLQQGQAYGYTF.

The chain couples TRBV11-2 to TRBJ2-7, with D uncertain. The V gene's germline CDR1 is SGHAT and CDR2 FQNNGV. This CDR3 has 13 residues. Trimming took off 5 bases at V and 3 bases at J, with 11 bases between the two ends. In DNA form, the CDR3 reads TGTGCCAGCAGCGATACAAGAGGCTACGAGCAGTACTTC. Translation: CASSDTRGYEQYF.

The chain uses TRBV20-1 and TRBJ2-3; 7 bases line up with TRBD2. Per germline, CDR1 DFQATT and CDR2 SNEGSKA (reference sequence). The V gene end was trimmed by 5 bases and the J gene end by 11 bases; junction bases not matched to a gene: 13. The CDR3 is 13 residues long. The CDR3 protein is CSAPGLRGPEQYF. The CDR3 coding sequence is TGCAGTGCTCCGGGACTAAGGGGCCCCGAGCAGTATTTT.

The chain has TRBV7-9 and TRBJ1-4, with TRBD1 identical over 7 bases. The CDR3 is 15 amino acids. Germline trimming cut 5 bases from V and 4 bases from J; bases unmatched to any gene: 7. The germline V gene encodes CDR1 SEHNR and CDR2 FQNEAQ (reference sequence). As DNA, the CDR3 is TGTGCCAGCAGCACGACGGACAGGATTAATGAAAAACTGTTTTTT. Amino acid sequence: CASSTTDRINEKLFF.

This chain links TRBV9 with TRBJ2-1, with a possible D match to TRBD1 (6 bases). Trimming pared 3 bases from V and 9 bases from J, leaving 13 bases between. Per the germline V gene, CDR1 is SGDLS and CDR2 is YYNGEE. This CDR3 comprises 13 residues. The CDR3 reads CASSATGLGEQFF. The CDR3 DNA sequence: TGTGCCAGCAGCGCCACAGGGCTGGGTGAGCAGTTCTTC.

This clonotype was detected only a few times. This chain links TRBV6-5 with TRBJ1-5; D remains unclear. The CDR3 is 14 residues long. Germline CDR1 MNHEY, CDR2 SVGAGI. V was pared by 2 bases and J by 4 bases, with 9 bases between. CDR3 region: CASSYGRVNQPQHF. Written as DNA, the CDR3 is TGTGCCAGCAGTTACGGTAGGGTTAATCAGCCCCAGCATTTT.

The chain employs TRBV28 and TRBJ2-7; TRBD2 is a possible D gene (6 bases). Per the germline V gene, CDR1 is MDHEN and CDR2 is SYDVKM. Trimming cost V 4 bases and J 3 bases, with 16 bases left between them. This CDR3 has 15 residues. The CDR3 sequence is CASSSPGLLNYEQYF. Written as DNA, the CDR3 is TGTGCCAGCAGTTCCCCGGGACTCCTTAACTACGAGCAGTACTTC.

The chain is built from TRBV10-3 and TRBJ1-2; possible D gene TRBD1, 5 bases. This CDR3 has 18 amino acids. Trimming took 0 bases from V and 0 from J, leaving 17 bases between them. Germline CDR1 ENHRY, CDR2 SYGVKD. The CDR3, as DNA: TGTGCCATCAGTGAGTCAAGGCGGGACGGACCATCTAACTATGGCTACACCTTC. It codes for CAISESRRDGPSNYGYTF.

This clonotype was counted only a few times. This chain links TRBV20-1 with TRBJ2-3; possibly TRBD1 or TRBD2 for D (6 bases each). The CDR3 contains 11 residues. The V gene lost 3 bases and the J gene lost 10 bases, with 11 bases spanning the gap. Germline CDR1 and CDR2: DFQATT and SNEGSKA (reference sequence). For the CDR3, the DNA is TGCAGTGCTAGGCAAGGGGGGTCGCAGTATTTT. Amino acids: CSARQGGSQYF.

The chain couples TRBV14 to TRBJ1-2; the D gene is possibly TRBD1 (6 bases). Trimming shortened V by 0 bases and J by 8 bases, and 13 bases separated the two germline ends. Per germline, CDR1 SGHDN and CDR2 FVKESK. This CDR3 region has 14 residues. CDR3 nucleotide sequence: TGTGCCAGCAGCCAAGATCTAGGGGGAAGGGGCTACACCTTC. Its translation: CASSQDLGGRGYTF.

This clonotype occurred many times. The rearrangement uses TRBV7-2 and TRBJ2-5; 8 bases line up with TRBD2. CDR1 SGHTA and CDR2 FQGNSA come from the germline V gene. The CDR3 totals 15 residues. The ends lost 5 bases at V and 2 bases at J; junction bases unmatched: 7. The CDR3 DNA reads TGTGCCAGCAGCCAGGCGGGGGGAGGACAAGAGACCCAGTACTTC. This sequence encodes CASSQAGGGQETQYF.

V and J are TRBV29-1 and TRBJ1-5, with D perhaps TRBD1 (5 bases). Trimming took off 5 bases at V and 7 bases at J, with 12 bases between the two ends. Germline assignment: CDR1 SQVTM and CDR2 ANQGSEA. The CDR3 runs to 12 residues. This chain's CDR3 is CSVSTRDQPQHF. The CDR3 DNA reads as TGCAGCGTTAGCACAAGGGACCAGCCCCAGCATTTT.

The chain uses TRBV3-1 and TRBJ2-7; TRBD2 is a possible D gene (5 bases). The CDR3 sequence is 14 residues long. Between the trimmed V and J ends, which lost 1 base and 6 bases, there was a span of 13 bases. From germline, CDR1 is LGHDT and CDR2 YNNKEL (reference sequence). CDR3 in amino acids: CASSQGRLAREQYF. CDR3 nucleotide sequence: TGTGCCAGCAGCCAAGGGCGTCTAGCCCGCGAGCAGTACTTC.

In this sample, this clonotype turned up a few times. The CDR3 here is CASSRGSVGNIQYF. CDR3 sequence (DNA): TGTGCCAGCAGCAGGGGATCAGTCGGTAACATTCAGTACTTC. V usage is TRBV7-2 and J usage is TRBJ2-4; D is possibly TRBD1 (5 bases). Trimming cost V 5 bases and J 7 bases, with 15 bases left between them. Germline assignment: CDR1 SGHTA and CDR2 FQGNSA. This CDR3 is built from 14 residues.

Only a few counts were recorded for this clonotype. J is TRBJ2-5 and V is TRBV7-6; possibly TRBD1 for D (5 bases). V lost 1 base and J lost 4, with 10 bases in between. This CDR3 comprises 14 residues. In germline, CDR1 is SGHVS, CDR2 FNYEAQ. This chain's CDR3 is CASSLERGRETQYF. The DNA of the CDR3 is TGTGCCAGCAGCTTAGAAAGGGGTCGAGAGACCCAGTACTTC.

The sample holds a few counts of this clonotype. This chain connects TRBV9 to TRBJ2-1; 10 bases are a match to TRBD2. Germline CDR1 reads SGDLS; CDR2 reads YYNGEE. This CDR3 is 19 amino acids long. J lost 2 bases, V lost 0 bases, and 11 bases had no gene match. The CDR3 reads CASSVEPSGSAPAYNEQFF. The DNA of the CDR3 is TGTGCCAGCAGCGTAGAACCTAGCGGGAGTGCCCCCGCCTACAATGAGCAGTTCTTC.

V is TRBV2 and J is TRBJ2-5; TRBD2 agrees at 11 bases. Germline CDR1 reads SNHLY; CDR2 reads FYNNEI. V dropped 1 base and J dropped 5; count of bases not matched to a gene: 6. This CDR3 contains 16 residues. The CDR3 sequence: CASSEGWLAGGETQYF. CDR3 bases: TGTGCCAGCAGTGAAGGTTGGCTAGCGGGAGGCGAGACCCAGTACTTC. The whole variable domain, filled in from reference TRBV2 and TRBJ2-5, reads EPEVTQTPSHQVTQMGQEVILRCVPISNHLYFYWYRQILGQKVEFLVSFYNNEISEKSEIFDDQFSVERPDGSNFTLKIRSTKLEDSAMYFCASSEGWLAGGETQYFGPGTRLLVL.

The V gene is TRBV29-1, the J gene TRBJ2-5, with D tentatively TRBD2 (6 bases). The germline V and J ends were trimmed by 6 bases and 2 bases, with 25 bases remaining between them. This CDR3 contains 17 residues. The germline gives CDR1 SQVTM, CDR2 ANQGSEA. As DNA, the CDR3 is TGCAGCGTCCACCCATTCCTAGGCGGGGTCGGGCAAGAGACCCAGTACTTC. Translation: CSVHPFLGGVGQETQYF.